A selection of T cell receptor beta chains follows, all from one sample in a study of blood T cell repertoires in COVID-19. This table comes from immunoSEQ multiplex PCR, and its TCRdb copy is limited to in-frame clones, with some not included. The sample contains around 55,000 clones, approximately 85% of which appear only once. Sequencing was done on a sample of peripheral blood. The receptors shown here come from a human donor in a cohort sampled during active COVID-19. Each CDR3 is given with its conserved first and last residue. D genes are given only for firm matches. Clone size is stated in some rows and not others, as once, few, many or a class when expanded.

length: 15; J: TRBJ2-2; D: NA; size: NA; V: TRBV19; CDR3: CASSIGRGATGELFF; DNA: TGTGCCAGTAGTATAGGCAGGGGAGCAACCGGGGAGCTGTTTTTT
length: 14; J: TRBJ2-5; D: NA; size: NA; V: TRBV4-3; CDR3: CASSQDYSQETQYF; DNA: TGCGCCAGCAGCCAAGATTACAGCCAAGAGACCCAGTACTTC
length: 16; J: TRBJ2-7; D: NA; size: NA; V: TRBV7-9; CDR3: CASSLRSGLSSYEQYF; DNA: TGTGCCAGCAGCCTAAGGTCGGGTTTAAGCTCCTACGAGCAGTACTTC
length: 15; J: TRBJ1-3; D: NA; size: NA; V: TRBV18; CDR3: CASSPTASPGNTIYF; DNA: TGTGCCAGCTCACCGACAGCTTCCCCTGGAAACACCATATATTTT
length: 18; J: TRBJ1-2; D: TRBD1; size: few; V: TRBV10-1; CDR3: CASSESEGQGIGNYGYTF; DNA: TGCGCCAGCAGTGAGTCGGAGGGACAGGGGATAGGTAACTATGGCTACACCTTC
length: 19; J: TRBJ2-3; D: TRBD2; size: NA; V: TRBV5-1; CDR3: CASSLVTSGRWDGTDTQYF; DNA: TGCGCCAGCAGCTTGGTGACTAGCGGGAGATGGGACGGGACAGATACGCAGTATTTT
length: 15; J: TRBJ2-1; D: TRBD2; size: NA; V: TRBV7-3; CDR3: CASSRGLASVNEQFF; DNA: TGTGCCAGCAGTCGCGGACTAGCATCGGTAAATGAGCAGTTCTTC
length: 15; J: TRBJ2-3; D: NA; size: NA; V: TRBV29-1; CDR3: CSVEGAKGGTDTQYF; DNA: TGCAGCGTTGAAGGGGCCAAAGGGGGCACAGATACGCAGTATTTT
length: 14; J: TRBJ1-2; D: NA; size: NA; V: TRBV10-2; CDR3: CASSENSRWDGYTF; DNA: TGCGCCAGCAGTGAAAACAGCCGATGGGATGGCTACACCTTC
length: 17; J: TRBJ1-4; D: TRBD1; size: NA; V: TRBV2; CDR3: CASTLWPPGGTNEKLFF; DNA: TGTGCCAGCACCCTTTGGCCCCCAGGGGGCACTAATGAAAAACTGTTTTTT
length: 15; J: TRBJ1-1; D: NA; size: NA; V: TRBV5-1; CDR3: CASSPNPNLDTEAFF; DNA: TGCGCCAGCAGCCCTAATCCCAACCTGGACACTGAAGCTTTCTTT
length: 15; J: TRBJ2-1; D: NA; size: NA; V: TRBV3-1/TRBV3-2; CDR3: CASSQTGSSYNEQFF; DNA: TGTGCCAGCAGCCAAACAGGGAGCTCCTACAATGAGCAGTTCTTC
length: 15; J: TRBJ1-5; D: NA; size: NA; V: TRBV6-2/TRBV6-3; CDR3: CASSYSGQLNQPQHF; DNA: TGTGCCAGCAGTTACTCGGGCCAGCTCAATCAGCCCCAGCATTTT
length: 12; J: TRBJ1-4; D: NA; size: NA; V: TRBV19; CDR3: CASIGEREKLFF; DNA: TGTGCCAGTATCGGGGAAAGGGAAAAACTGTTTTTT
length: 14; J: TRBJ1-2; D: NA; size: NA; V: TRBV24-1; CDR3: CATSDRVRNYGYTF; DNA: TGTGCCACCAGTGATAGAGTAAGAAACTATGGCTACACCTTC
length: 16; J: TRBJ2-4; D: NA; size: NA; V: TRBV29-1; CDR3: CSVEVGDDRAKNIQYF; DNA: TGCAGCGTTGAGGTTGGTGATGACAGAGCCAAAAACATTCAGTACTTC
length: 13; J: TRBJ2-7; D: TRBD1; size: NA; V: TRBV6-4; CDR3: CASSRDRGREQYF; DNA: TGTGCCAGCAGCCGGGACAGGGGGCGCGAGCAGTACTTC
length: 15; J: TRBJ2-3; D: NA; size: NA; V: TRBV9; CDR3: CASSVRTSSTDTQYF; DNA: TGTGCCAGCAGCGTACGGACTTCAAGCACAGATACGCAGTATTTT
length: 13; J: TRBJ1-1; D: NA; size: NA; V: TRBV10-1; CDR3: CASSAQGPTEAFF; DNA: TGCGCCAGCAGTGCACAGGGACCCACTGAAGCTTTCTTT
length: 14; J: TRBJ2-2; D: NA; size: NA; V: TRBV29-1; CDR3: CSVSRTADTGELFF; DNA: TGCAGCGTTAGTAGAACAGCTGACACCGGGGAGCTGTTTTTT
length: 15; J: TRBJ1-1; D: NA; size: NA; V: TRBV18; CDR3: CASSVGGRMNTEAFF; DNA: TGTGCCAGCTCAGTCGGGGGGCGAATGAACACTGAAGCTTTCTTT
length: 13; J: TRBJ2-2; D: NA; size: once; V: TRBV28; CDR3: CASSFTGPGELFF; DNA: TGTGCCAGCAGTTTTACAGGTCCCGGGGAGCTGTTTTTT
length: 17; J: TRBJ2-2; D: TRBD2; size: NA; V: TRBV5-4; CDR3: CASSLGTSGRGTGELFF; DNA: TGTGCCAGCAGCTTGGGGACTAGCGGGAGAGGTACCGGGGAGCTGTTTTTT
length: 17; J: TRBJ1-4; D: NA; size: NA; V: TRBV5-1; CDR3: CASSLGPAGAGDEKLFF; DNA: TGCGCCAGCAGCTTGGGGCCTGCGGGGGCCGGCGATGAAAAACTGTTTTTT
length: 14; J: TRBJ1-1; D: TRBD1; size: NA; V: TRBV18; CDR3: CASSPLGQGTEAFF; DNA: TGTGCCAGCTCACCGTTGGGACAGGGGACTGAAGCTTTCTTT
length: 17; J: TRBJ2-7; D: TRBD2; size: NA; V: TRBV7-9; CDR3: CASSSGTSGSLPYEQYF; DNA: TGTGCCAGCAGCTCCGGGACTAGCGGGAGTTTGCCCTACGAGCAGTACTTC
length: 15; J: TRBJ1-5; D: NA; size: few; V: TRBV5-1; CDR3: CASSLGGYSNQPQHF; DNA: TGCGCCAGCAGCTTGGGAGGTTATAGCAATCAGCCCCAGCATTTT
length: 16; J: TRBJ2-2; D: TRBD2; size: few; V: TRBV4-3; CDR3: CASSLTSGRAGGELFF; DNA: TGCGCCAGCAGCCTGACTAGCGGGAGGGCCGGCGGGGAGCTGTTTTTT
length: 17; J: TRBJ2-7; D: NA; size: NA; V: TRBV18; CDR3: CASSPMGGRPGMGEQYF; DNA: TGTGCCAGCTCACCAATGGGCGGACGGCCGGGGATGGGGGAGCAGTACTTC
length: 16; J: TRBJ2-1; D: TRBD2; size: NA; V: TRBV14; CDR3: CASSQPAGGPYNEQFF; DNA: TGTGCCAGCAGCCAACCAGCGGGAGGGCCCTACAATGAGCAGTTCTTC
length: 15; J: TRBJ2-1; D: NA; size: NA; V: TRBV2; CDR3: CASSRGSDSYNEQFF; DNA: TGTGCCAGCAGTCGAGGGAGCGACTCCTACAATGAGCAGTTCTTC
length: 14; J: TRBJ1-2; D: TRBD1; size: NA; V: TRBV7-3; CDR3: CASSLRQGNDGYTF; DNA: TGTGCCAGCAGCTTACGACAGGGAAACGATGGCTACACCTTC
length: 15; J: TRBJ2-7; D: NA; size: NA; V: TRBV27; CDR3: CASRVTGGATYEQYF; DNA: TGTGCCAGCAGGGTGACTGGCGGGGCTACCTACGAGCAGTACTTC
length: 16; J: TRBJ1-2; D: TRBD1; size: NA; V: TRBV4-3; CDR3: CASSQESTGVPYGYTF; DNA: TGCGCCAGCAGCCAAGAGAGTACAGGGGTCCCCTATGGCTACACCTTC
length: 14; J: TRBJ2-5; D: NA; size: NA; V: TRBV7-3; CDR3: CASSLTNRAETQYF; DNA: TGTGCCAGCAGCTTAACGAACAGGGCCGAGACCCAGTACTTC